The 29 T cell receptor beta chains listed next were all sequenced from one sample in a study of human T cells and chemical hapten exposure. Described time point: patch test 1, 2 weeks after DPC sensitization. Treatment noted: therapeutic diphenylcyclopropenone sensitization with weekly scalp DPC. TCRdb ran MiXCR on the RACE reads and lists one entry per CDR3 protein. The data contain around 300,000 distinct CDR3 sequences, around 7% of them singletons. The sequenced sample was whole blood, obtained in connection with sensitization to the hapten diphenylcyclopropenone (DPC). These receptors were obtained from a woman between 18 and 30 years old with alopecia areata. Some clones in this sample may be carry-over from other donors' samples.

This clonotype has a handful of counts. The V call is TRBV5-4, the J call TRBJ1-2; D possibly corresponds to TRBD1 (5 bases). Germline loops: CDR1 SGHNT, CDR2 YYREEE (reference sequence). The CDR3 runs 14 residues. V shed 4 bases and J shed 6 bases, with 16 bases lying between them. CDR3: CASSRTGTVDGYTF. As DNA, the CDR3 is TGTGCCAGCAGCCGTACCGGGACTGTGGATGGCTACACCTTC.

The chain recombines TRBV5-4 with TRBJ2-5; tentative D call: TRBD2 (5 bases). This CDR3 comprises 16 residues. Germline values: CDR1 SGHNT, CDR2 YYREEE (reference sequence). V lost 3 bases and J 4 bases, leaving 19 bases between the germline ends. The CDR3 is CASSSPSNSEVETQYF. The DNA of the CDR3 is TGTGCCAGCAGCTCCCCATCGAATAGCGAGGTAGAGACCCAGTACTTC.

In its sample, this clonotype was seen a few times. The chain recombines TRBV6-5 with TRBJ1-3, with D unclear. V shed 4 bases and J shed 10 bases, with 8 bases lying between them. CDR1 is MNHEY and CDR2 is SVGAGI in the germline V gene. CDR3 length: 11 residues. In nucleotides, the CDR3 is TGTGCCAGCAGTTTGTCCGGTACCATATATTTT. Translation: CASSLSGTIYF.

This clonotype has more than one count but fewer than ten. This chain links TRBV6-6 with TRBJ1-4; TRBD1 might be the D (5 bases). V dropped 2 bases and J dropped 8 bases, with 15 bases sitting between them. There are 15 residues in the CDR3. CDR1 is MNHNY and CDR2 is SVGAGI in the germline V gene (reference sequence). CDR3 region: CASSYGTGPKEKLFF. CDR3 sequence (DNA): TGTGCCAGCAGTTACGGGACGGGGCCGAAAGAAAAACTGTTTTTT.

This clonotype is deemed medium-sized (0.01 to 0.1%). V usage is TRBV6-5 and J usage is TRBJ2-7, with D hard to call. The CDR3 is made up of 13 amino acids. V was shortened by 5 bases and J by 0 bases, with 8 bases between the two germline ends. Germline V CDR1 and CDR2: MNHEY, SVGAGI. The CDR3 DNA reads as TGTGCCAGCAGTCGCCCGAACTCCTACGAGCAGTACTTC. Amino acids: CASSRPNSYEQYF.

This clonotype came up many times. The chain joins TRBV4-3 to TRBJ1-1, with 7 bases fitting TRBD1. The CDR3 has 14 amino acids. Germline values: CDR1 LGHNA, CDR2 YSLEER. V lost 4 bases to trimming and J lost 1 base; unmatched junction nucleotides: 3. The CDR3 DNA follows: TGCGCCAGCAGCCTAGGGGGCTCGAACACTGAAGCTTTCTTT. Its protein is CASSLGGSNTEAFF.

The chain joins TRBV6-2 or TRBV6-3 to TRBJ2-7; D uncertain. The germline V and J ends were trimmed by 5 bases and 7 bases, with 15 bases remaining between them. Germline lookup yields CDR1 MNHEY and CDR2 SVGEGT. The CDR3 sequence is 13 residues long. The CDR3 coding sequence is TGTGCCAGCAGTGTTGGCGGTAAATGGGAGCAGTACTTC. Translating gives CASSVGGKWEQYF.

The table lists this clonotype with a few counts. The V call is TRBV6-5, the J call TRBJ1-1; tentatively, D is TRBD1 (5 bases). CDR3 size: 16 residues. Germline CDR1 is MNHEY and CDR2 is SVGAGI. V dropped 2 bases and J dropped 0 bases, with 13 bases sitting between them. The CDR3: CASSYSRVHMNTEAFF. As DNA, the CDR3 is TGTGCCAGCAGTTACAGCAGGGTCCACATGAACACTGAAGCTTTCTTT.

V usage is TRBV15 and J usage is TRBJ1-1; tentative D call: TRBD1 (6 bases). The CDR3 totals 14 residues. Per the germline V gene, CDR1 is LNHNV and CDR2 is YYDKDF (reference sequence). V shed 0 bases and J shed 4 bases, with 9 bases lying between them. The CDR3 coding sequence is TGTGCCACCAGCAGAGATACAGGGTTCACTGAAGCTTTCTTT. Protein: CATSRDTGFTEAFF.

This clonotype was seen repeatedly, ten times or more. The chain is built from TRBV7-2 and TRBJ1-3; D is uncertain. Germline CDR1 and CDR2: SGHTA and FQGNSA. The CDR3 covers 15 residues. With 7 bases removed from V and 0 bases from J, the gap between germline ends came to 13 bases. The CDR3 DNA follows: TGTGCCAGCACTCCCGGAGGGAGCTCTGGAAACACCATATATTTT. The encoded protein is CASTPGGSSGNTIYF.

This clonotype was detected ten times or more. The rearrangement links TRBV7-2 to TRBJ1-4; 8 nucleotides align to TRBD1. CDR1 is SGHTA, CDR2 FQGNSA, per germline. This CDR3 is built from 14 residues. V was pared by 6 bases and J by 5 bases, with 5 bases of the junction left unmatched. The CDR3 DNA sequence: TGTGCCAGCAGTTTGGACAGGGCAAATGAAAAACTGTTTTTT. Amino acid sequence: CASSLDRANEKLFF.

The V gene is TRBV28, the J gene TRBJ1-5; 9 nucleotides align to TRBD1. J was trimmed by 3 bases and V by 4 bases; bases with no gene match: 7. CDR1 is MDHEN and CDR2 is SYDVKM in the germline V gene. The CDR3 has 16 residues. Here the CDR3 DNA reads TGTGCCAGCAGTTCCGCACAGGGGGCAAACAATCAGCCCCAGCATTTT. This translates into CASSSAQGANNQPQHF. Full variable domain (remainder filled in from reference TRBV28 and TRBJ1-5): DVKVTQSSRYLVKRTGEKVFLECVQDMDHENMFWYRQDPGLGLRLIYFSYDVKMKEKGDIPEGYSVSREKKERFSLILESASTNQTSMYLCASSSAQGANNQPQHFGDGTRLSIL.

This clonotype came up many times. The V and J genes are TRBV6-6 and TRBJ2-2; D is undetermined. The germline V and J ends were trimmed by 6 bases and 3 bases, with 5 bases remaining between them. Germline loops: CDR1 MNHNY, CDR2 SVGAGI (reference sequence). This CDR3 has 12 residues. CDR3: CASSFYTGELFF. CDR3 in DNA: TGTGCCAGCAGCTTTTACACCGGGGAGCTGTTTTTT.

This clonotype was recorded a few times. The genes are TRBV18 and TRBJ2-3; D is possibly TRBD2 (6 bases). Germline CDR1 and CDR2: KGHSH and LQKENI. Trimming took off 3 bases at V and 1 base at J, with 11 bases between the two ends. The CDR3 spans 15 residues. CDR3 nucleotides: TGTGCCAGCTCACCTTCGGGAGAAGGCACAGATACGCAGTATTTT. Amino acid sequence: CASSPSGEGTDTQYF.

This clonotype was counted a few times. DNA of the CDR3: TGTGCCAGCAGTTTCCAGGCCCTGGGTTCACCCCTCCACTTT. As protein: CASSFQALGSPLHF. The V call is TRBV27, the J call TRBJ1-6; unclear D gene. Germline lookup yields CDR1 MNHEY and CDR2 SMNVEV (reference sequence). The V gene lost 3 bases and the J gene lost 9 bases, with 12 bases spanning the gap. The CDR3 consists of 14 residues.

The J gene is TRBJ2-3, the V gene TRBV20-1; D is uncertain. The V gene's germline CDR1 is DFQATT and CDR2 SNEGSKA (reference sequence). The ends were cut back, 3 bases at V and 1 base at J, with 8 bases in the middle. The CDR3 sequence is 13 residues long. The CDR3 coding sequence is TGCAGTGCTAGTCACTCGGGCACAGATACGCAGTATTTT. It yields the protein CSASHSGTDTQYF.

This clonotype appeared many times. The J gene is TRBJ2-3, the V gene TRBV29-1; D ambiguous. In germline, CDR1 is SQVTM, CDR2 ANQGSEA. The germline V and J ends were trimmed by 5 bases and 4 bases, with 4 bases remaining between them. This CDR3 has 10 amino acids. This chain's CDR3 is CSVQSDTQYF. DNA of the CDR3: TGCAGCGTTCAGTCAGATACGCAGTATTTT.

The genes are TRBV29-1 and TRBJ1-1, with D perhaps matching TRBD1 (6 bases). Germline V gene lookup returns CDR1 SQVTM and CDR2 ANQGSEA. The CDR3 extends over 13 amino acids. Trimming removed 3 bases from V and 4 bases from J, with 12 bases in between. For the CDR3, the DNA is TGCAGCGTTGACCAGGGGCGGGGCACTGAAGCTTTCTTT. Amino acids: CSVDQGRGTEAFF.

The table lists this clonotype with many counts. The rearrangement joins TRBV7-2 to TRBJ2-5; 12 bases match TRBD2. Germline CDR1 reads SGHTA; CDR2 reads FQGNSA. V shed 1 base and J 4 bases; nucleotides not matched to a gene: 4. The CDR3 extends over 16 amino acids. The CDR3 sequence: CASSLELAGGSETQYF. The CDR3 DNA is TGTGCCAGCAGCTTAGAACTAGCGGGGGGATCAGAGACCCAGTACTTC.

This clonotype was observed at least ten times. As DNA, the CDR3 is TGCGCCAGCAGCCAGGTACACTACCGGGACAGGGGCTACGAGCAGTACTTC. Protein sequence: CASSQVHYRDRGYEQYF. The V call is TRBV4-1, the J call TRBJ2-7; 10 positions match TRBD1. Germline V gene sequence: CDR1 MGHRA, CDR2 YSYEKL. The CDR3 has 17 residues. The V and J ends lost 3 bases and 3 bases, in that order; junction bases with no gene match: 11.

This clonotype has a handful of counts. The V gene is TRBV7-2, the J gene TRBJ2-5, with 15 bases identical to TRBD2. There are 16 residues in the CDR3. Germline V gene data show CDR1 as SGHTA and CDR2 as FQGNSA. The junction had 8 bases not matched to a gene; V was cut back by 8 bases and J by 4 bases. CDR3 residues: CASRRTSGGAPETQYF. The CDR3 nucleotides read TGTGCCAGCCGGAGGACTAGCGGGGGGGCCCCAGAGACCCAGTACTTC. Combining the CDR3 with reference TRBV7-2 and TRBJ2-5 gives the whole variable domain GAGVSQSPSNKVTEKGKDVELRCDPISGHTALYWYRQSLGQGLEFLIYFQGNSAPDKSGLPSDRFSAERTGGSVSTLTIQRTQQEDSAVYLCASRRTSGGAPETQYFGPGTRLLVL.

This rearrangement joins TRBV9 to TRBJ1-1; D uncertain. Germline CDR1 SGDLS, CDR2 YYNGEE. The CDR3 is made up of 13 amino acids. V was pared by 5 bases and J by 6 bases, with 14 bases between. In nucleotides, the CDR3 is TGTGCCAGCAGTCTGGGTGCCCAAGCTGAAGCTTTCTTT. This sequence encodes CASSLGAQAEAFF.

Ten or more counts support this clonotype. The chain joins TRBV4-1 to TRBJ2-1; D may correspond to TRBD1 or TRBD2 (5 bases each). This CDR3 has 12 amino acids. The V gene lost 1 base and the J gene lost 10 bases, with 8 bases spanning the gap. Germline CDR1 and CDR2: MGHRA and YSYEKL. CDR3 sequence: CASSQGGIEQFF. CDR3 in DNA: TGCGCCAGCAGCCAAGGGGGGATCGAGCAGTTCTTC.

This clonotype occurred a few times. The chain uses TRBV6-5 and TRBJ2-3; TRBD1 matches 7 bases. The CDR3 extends over 15 amino acids. With 6 bases clipped from V and 4 bases from J, the junction kept 10 bases outside the gene matches. Per the germline V gene, CDR1 is MNHEY and CDR2 is SVGAGI. The CDR3 region has the DNA TGTGCCAGCAGCCCCCGGACAGGATGGGCAGATACGCAGTATTTT. It is translated as CASSPRTGWADTQYF.

This clonotype was seen a few times. This chain's CDR3 is CSARDIGTGPYGYTF. The CDR3 DNA sequence: TGCAGTGCTAGAGATATTGGGACAGGCCCCTATGGCTACACCTTC. The rearrangement links TRBV20-1 to TRBJ1-2, with 8 bases that match TRBD1. The CDR3 sequence is 15 residues long. Germline trimming cut 0 bases from V and 4 bases from J; bases unmatched to any gene: 7. Germline CDR1 reads DFQATT; CDR2 reads SNEGSKA (reference sequence).

This clonotype was counted only a few times. V is TRBV12-3 or TRBV12-4 and J is TRBJ1-5; tentative D call: TRBD1 (6 bases). The CDR3 sequence is 14 residues long. V was clipped by 2 bases and J by 7 bases, with 12 bases between them. CDR3 in amino acids: CASSLMGGGQPQHF. The CDR3 DNA reads TGTGCCAGCAGTTTAATGGGGGGCGGACAGCCCCAGCATTTT.

J is TRBJ2-3 and V is TRBV7-2; D unclear. Germline lookup yields CDR1 SGHTA and CDR2 FQGNSA. V lost 5 bases and J 6 bases, leaving 15 bases between the germline ends. This CDR3 is built from 14 residues. CDR3 sequence (DNA): TGTGCCAGCAGCCAACCACCTCTTACCGATACGCAGTATTTT. Amino acid sequence: CASSQPPLTDTQYF.

The table lists this clonotype with many counts. The V call is TRBV20-1, the J call TRBJ2-7, with 7 bases that match TRBD1. Germline V gene sequence: CDR1 DFQATT, CDR2 SNEGSKA (reference sequence). Trimming removed 3 bases from V and 2 bases from J; junction bases left unmatched: 4. The CDR3 covers 13 residues. This CDR3 is CSARQGTAYEQYF. DNA of the CDR3: TGCAGTGCTAGGCAGGGGACAGCCTACGAGCAGTACTTC.

This clonotype has a count of ten or more. The chain couples TRBV5-1 to TRBJ2-5; possibly TRBD2 for D (6 bases). The CDR3 extends over 15 amino acids. Germline V gene data show CDR1 as SGHRS and CDR2 as YFSETQ. Trimming cost V 3 bases and J 5 bases, with 17 bases left between them. The CDR3 loop reads CASSSREYLGETQYF. The CDR3 DNA follows: TGCGCCAGCAGCTCGCGGGAATACCTGGGGGAGACCCAGTACTTC.